This TCR beta chain was sequenced during a study of T cells after yellow fever vaccination. General observations from the study: Re-detected after boosting: most primary clones, almost 97% of CD4 and 75% to 90% of CD8. Highly abundant clonotypes carried over from the bulk population could end up in FACS-sorted repertoires as contaminants.

This CDR3 is built from 17 residues. V lost 2 bases and J lost 5, with 22 bases in between. Looked up from germline, CDR1 is LGHDT and CDR2 is YNNKEL (reference sequence). Worth noting for this clonotype: Its target is unknown.

TCRdb re-derived calls from the 5' RACE reads in MiXCR, one entry per CDR3 protein. The data show 60,000 to 75,000 distinct CDR3 sequences, more than 6.5% seen once. This chain joins TRBV3-1 and TRBJ2-7; a possible D gene is TRBD2 (5 bases). The receptor's source is a man between 18 and 29 years old who received the YFV17D yellow fever vaccine. The material was CD8+ T cells sorted from PBMCs, obtained more than 40 days after the first yellow fever vaccination. The CDR3, as DNA: TGTGCCAGCAGCCAATCCCCCCCGACGGGGTTCTTCGACGAGCAGTACTTC. Residues: CASSQSPPTGFFDEQYF.